This T cell receptor beta chain was documented in a study of blood T cell repertoires in COVID-19. Many counts were recorded for this clone. Two negative PCRs, clearance, or symptom resolution characterized the recovered Cohort 3 donors. Looked up from germline, CDR1 is MNHNS and CDR2 is SASEGT. Trimming cost V 0 bases and J 3 bases; bases outside gene matches: 4. The CDR3 sequence is 16 residues long. The table came from immunoSEQ multiplex PCR; TCRdb's copy has only in-frame clones and leaves some out. The top ten hold 1% of the sample, which has 300,000 to 400,000 clones, 75% to 90% seen once. This TCR was recovered from a man between 18 and 29 years old who had recovered from COVID-19. The chain carries TRBV6-1 and TRBJ1-4, with 7 bases lining up with TRBD1. Sequencing was carried out using PBMCs or T cells enriched from blood (not recorded which). The CDR3 bases are TGTGCCAGCAGTGAAGCGCACGGGACAGCTAATGAAAAACTGTTTTTT. This sequence encodes CASSEAHGTANEKLFF.